A single sample is the source of the 30 T cell receptor beta chains below, sequenced in a study of vaccination and CD4 T cells after COVID-19. The Oncomine TCR Beta short-read assay was applied to DNA of cultured CD4+ T cells. Once CD4+ T cells had been cultured, genomic DNA was extracted from them. In TCRdb, the PCR reads were re-called with MiXCR into one record per CDR3 protein. The data contain fewer than 9,500 distinct CDR3 sequences, 35% of them singletons. Treatment reported: roughly ten-day PBMC culture with coronavirus spike peptide pools or control peptides (ViraFEST assay). An unexposed donor provided the CD4+ T cells, which were collected before the COVID-19 pandemic (2011-2018). Their antigen targets remain unknown. Sequencing input: CD4+ T cells from blood, cultured in vitro. The origin of the receptors is a human donor in good health.

The J gene is TRBJ2-1, the V gene TRBV6-1; D may match TRBD1 or TRBD2 (5 bases each). The CDR3 covers 13 residues. Trimming stripped 7 bases from V and 8 bases from J, with 15 bases between. Germline V gives CDR1 MNHNS, CDR2 SASEGT. The CDR3 bases are TGTGCCAGCACTAGGGGACGCGGCTATGAGCAGTTCTTC. Translation gives CASTRGRGYEQFF.

This clonotype showed up just a few times. J is TRBJ2-7 and V is TRBV28; TRBD2 matches 8 bases. This CDR3 is built from 17 residues. CDR1 and CDR2 (germline): MDHEN, SYDVKM. V shed 5 bases, J shed 0 bases, and the junction held 12 bases outside the gene matches. The CDR3 loop is CASSQSLGLAGSYEQYF. The CDR3 nucleotides read TGTGCCAGCAGTCAATCTCTTGGGCTAGCGGGCTCCTACGAGCAGTACTTC.

The V call is TRBV6-2 or TRBV6-3, the J call TRBJ1-2; the D is unclear. The germline V gene encodes CDR1 MNHEY and CDR2 SVGEGT. Trimming left V 6 bases short and J 6 bases short, with 17 bases between. The CDR3 consists of 14 residues. The CDR3 here is CASRSPGSYHGYTF. Written as DNA, the CDR3 is TGTGCCAGCAGAAGCCCGGGCTCGTATCATGGCTACACCTTC.

The gene calls are TRBV4-2 and TRBJ2-3; the D is unclear. V was shortened by 2 bases and J by 0 bases, with 6 bases between the two germline ends. Germline assignment: CDR1 LGHNA and CDR2 YNFKEQ. The CDR3 runs 14 residues. The CDR3 region is CASSQYLSTDTQYF. In nucleotides, the CDR3 is TGTGCCAGCAGCCAATACCTCAGCACAGATACGCAGTATTTT.

By proportion, this clonotype is medium-sized (0.01 to 0.1%). This chain joins TRBV7-2 and TRBJ1-2; TRBD1 matches 7 bases. Trimming cost V 4 bases and J 8 bases; bases outside gene matches: 7. CDR3 length: 13 amino acids. From germline, CDR1 is SGHTA and CDR2 FQGNSA. CDR3 DNA: TGTGCCAGCAGCTACCGGGACAGTATCGGCTACACCTTC. Residues: CASSYRDSIGYTF.

The chain uses TRBV11-3 and TRBJ2-2, with 9 nucleotides matching TRBD1. The CDR3 consists of 15 residues. V shed 5 bases and J 2 bases; nucleotides not matched to a gene: 3. Germline CDR1 SGHNT, CDR2 YENEEA. DNA for the CDR3: TGTGCCAGCAGCCTGGGACAGGGAAACACCGGGGAGCTGTTTTTT. Protein: CASSLGQGNTGELFF.

The V gene is TRBV5-1, the J gene TRBJ1-5; TRBD1 matches 9 bases. Trimming removed 0 bases from V and 6 bases from J; junction bases left unmatched: 1. Per germline, CDR1 SGHRS and CDR2 YFSETQ. CDR3 size: 14 residues. The CDR3 nucleotides read TGCGCCAGCAGCTTGGAGACAGGGGGTCAGCCCCAGCATTTT. Protein sequence: CASSLETGGQPQHF.

This clonotype occurred a few times. The J gene is TRBJ1-1, the V gene TRBV6-1; 9 bases are shared with TRBD1. The CDR3 covers 14 residues. V lost 9 bases to trimming and J lost 2 bases; unmatched junction nucleotides: 7. CDR1 is MNHNS, CDR2 SASEGT, per germline. This CDR3 reads CASSTGGRNTEAFF. Here the CDR3 DNA reads TGTGCCAGTTCGACAGGGGGAAGAAACACTGAAGCTTTCTTT.

This clonotype came up a few times. CDR3 protein: CASSFGPGTGGYEQYF. CDR3 DNA: TGTGCCAGCAGCTTCGGCCCCGGGACAGGGGGCTACGAGCAGTACTTC. The gene calls are TRBV7-2 and TRBJ2-7, with TRBD1 identical over 11 bases. V gave up 3 bases and J gave up 3 bases; unmatched junction bases: 7. CDR1 and CDR2 from the germline V gene are SGHTA and FQGNSA. The CDR3 has 16 amino acids.

The V gene is TRBV12-3 or TRBV12-4, the J gene TRBJ2-3, with D possibly being TRBD1 or TRBD2 (5 bases each). The CDR3 runs 13 residues. V gave up 3 bases and J gave up 2 bases, with 6 bases separating them. CDR3 sequence: CASSLGPTDTQYF. DNA of the CDR3: TGTGCCAGCAGTTTGGGACCCACAGATACGCAGTATTTT.

The rearrangement joins TRBV27 to TRBJ2-5; possible D gene TRBD1, 6 bases. CDR3 length: 17 residues. Germline V gives CDR1 MNHEY, CDR2 SMNVEV (reference sequence). V was clipped by 3 bases and J by 2 bases, with 19 bases between them. The chain's CDR3 is CASSFRIIGQNQETQYF. The DNA for the CDR3 is TGTGCCAGCAGTTTCCGAATTATAGGACAGAATCAAGAGACCCAGTACTTC.

This clonotype is classed as large (0.1 to 1%). V usage is TRBV9 and J usage is TRBJ1-6; D gene ambiguous. Germline V CDR1 and CDR2: SGDLS, YYNGEE. Trimming shortened V by 3 bases and J by 2 bases, and 9 bases separated the two germline ends. The CDR3 runs to 15 residues. The chain's CDR3 is CASSAQLTYNSPLHF. For the CDR3, the DNA is TGTGCCAGCAGCGCACAGCTCACCTATAATTCACCCCTCCACTTT.

This clonotype was picked up a small number of times. The chain uses TRBV7-9 and TRBJ1-2; D ambiguous. The V gene lost 3 bases and the J gene lost 3 bases, with 14 bases spanning the gap. Germline CDR1 SEHNR, CDR2 FQNEAQ (reference sequence). The CDR3 extends over 15 amino acids. For the CDR3, the DNA is TGTGCCAGCAGCTTTACCGGGTCCTTTTACTATGGCTACACCTTC. Encoded protein: CASSFTGSFYYGYTF.

In nucleotides, the CDR3 is TGTGCCAGCAGTGGAGGGTCAGGGGACACTGAAGCTTTCTTT. Translation gives CASSGGSGDTEAFF. V and J are TRBV6-1 and TRBJ1-1; the D gene is possibly TRBD1 (6 bases). Per germline, CDR1 MNHNS and CDR2 SASEGT. The CDR3 runs to 14 residues. V was shortened by 4 bases and J by 3 bases, with 12 bases between the two germline ends.

By sample share, this clonotype is medium-sized. The CDR3 loop is CASSESGNQPQHF. In DNA form, the CDR3 reads TGTGCCAGCAGTGAATCTGGGAATCAGCCCCAGCATTTT. V gene TRBV25-1 combines with J gene TRBJ1-5, with D hard to call. Trimming left V 1 base short and J 4 bases short, with 5 bases between. The CDR3 has 13 residues. CDR1 MGHDK and CDR2 SYGVNS come from the germline V gene.

This chain uses TRBV12-3 or TRBV12-4 with TRBJ1-4, with 8 bases identical to TRBD1. This CDR3 has 16 residues. Trimming cost V 5 bases and J 12 bases; bases outside gene matches: 17. The CDR3: CASSPGQGRPIPELFF. CDR3 coding DNA: TGTGCCAGCAGTCCCGGACAGGGCAGGCCTATCCCGGAACTGTTTTTT.

This chain joins TRBV19 and TRBJ1-5; D is ambiguous. With 6 bases removed from V and 4 bases from J, the gap between germline ends came to 13 bases. CDR1 and CDR2 from the germline V gene are LNHDA and SQIVND (reference sequence). The CDR3 extends over 14 amino acids. The CDR3 nucleotides are TGTGCCAGTAGCCAAGTGGACGGGAATCAGCCCCAGCATTTT. Translation gives CASSQVDGNQPQHF.

This clonotype turned up a few times. The CDR3 loop reads CSARVAGAHGEQYF. CDR3 bases: TGCAGTGCTAGGGTGGCGGGAGCTCATGGGGAGCAGTACTTC. The chain has TRBV20-1 and TRBJ2-7; 7 nucleotides align to TRBD2. This CDR3 comprises 14 residues. CDR1 and CDR2 (germline): DFQATT, SNEGSKA (reference sequence). The V and J ends lost 3 bases and 7 bases, in that order; junction bases with no gene match: 12.

This clonotype appeared a few times. CDR3 sequence: CSARLAVGSGTQYF. The CDR3 DNA follows: TGCAGTGCGAGACTAGCGGTCGGCTCGGGTACGCAGTATTTT. The rearrangement uses TRBV20-1 and TRBJ2-3, with 9 bases aligning to TRBD2. From germline, CDR1 is DFQATT and CDR2 SNEGSKA (reference sequence). The CDR3 covers 14 residues. With V trimmed by 6 bases and J by 8 bases, 12 bases remained unmatched.

The rearrangement links TRBV28 to TRBJ1-5; possibly TRBD1 for D (5 bases). CDR3 length: 15 residues. In germline, CDR1 is MDHEN, CDR2 SYDVKM. With 7 bases removed from V and 4 bases from J, the gap between germline ends came to 17 bases. CDR3 nucleotide sequence: TGTGCCAGCACCTCGGGTGGGGGTTGGAATCAGCCCCAGCATTTT. Translation: CASTSGGGWNQPQHF.

The genes are TRBV7-2 and TRBJ1-2; D gene uncertain. This CDR3 is 15 amino acids long. The ends were cut back, 5 bases at V and 1 base at J, with 14 bases in the middle. Germline V gene lookup returns CDR1 SGHTA and CDR2 FQGNSA. The CDR3 reads CASSPGRVGNYGYTF. The CDR3 DNA is TGTGCCAGCAGCCCCGGACGGGTGGGTAACTATGGCTACACCTTC.

The sample holds a few counts of this clonotype. V and J are TRBV20-1 and TRBJ2-6, with 12 bases that match TRBD1. There are 17 residues in the CDR3. Trimming cost V 6 bases and J 4 bases; bases outside gene matches: 10. Per germline, CDR1 DFQATT and CDR2 SNEGSKA (reference sequence). The CDR3 nucleotides read TGCAGTGCCCCCGGGACAGGGGGCGCGCTGGGGGCCAACGTCCTGACTTTC. Amino acids: CSAPGTGGALGANVLTF.

Sample share makes this clonotype medium-sized. The chain joins TRBV2 to TRBJ1-1, with D hard to call. CDR1 SNHLY and CDR2 FYNNEI come from the germline V gene. V lost 2 bases and J 1 base, leaving 8 bases between the germline ends. There are 14 residues in the CDR3. The CDR3: CASSEWVENTEAFF. CDR3 sequence (DNA): TGTGCCAGCAGTGAATGGGTAGAGAACACTGAAGCTTTCTTT.

V and J are TRBV12-3 or TRBV12-4 and TRBJ2-7; possibly TRBD1 for D (7 bases). V lost 5 bases and J lost 0, with 17 bases in between. This CDR3 region has 16 residues. The CDR3 DNA reads as TGTGCCAGCAGTCCTGGAGGGACAGCCCCCTCCTACGAGCAGTACTTC. It translates to CASSPGGTAPSYEQYF.

The rearrangement uses TRBV15 and TRBJ1-3, with TRBD1 matching over 8 bases. The length of the CDR3 is 15 residues. The trim removed 1 base at V and 7 bases at J, leaving 6 bases unmatched. Germline V gene lookup returns CDR1 LNHNV and CDR2 YYDKDF (reference sequence). The CDR3: CATSRGGQGENTIYF. In DNA, the CDR3 is TGTGCCACCAGCAGAGGAGGACAGGGAGAGAACACCATATATTTT.

The J gene is TRBJ2-2, the V gene TRBV20-1, with 13 nucleotides matching TRBD2. Germline-derived CDR1 and CDR2 are DFQATT and SNEGSKA (reference sequence). V trimming: 6 bases; J trimming: 3 bases; junction bases outside the gene matches: 4. The CDR3 is 15 amino acids. The CDR3 sequence: CSAKGLAGYTGELFF. The CDR3 DNA is TGCAGTGCGAAGGGACTAGCGGGATACACCGGGGAGCTGTTTTTT.

This clonotype showed up just a few times. This chain uses TRBV6-5 with TRBJ2-7, with TRBD2 matching 8 bases. Germline CDR1 is MNHEY and CDR2 is SVGAGI. V was pared by 4 bases and J by 3 bases, with 8 bases of the junction left unmatched. The CDR3 spans 15 residues. The CDR3 DNA is TGTGCCAGCAGTTCCGAAGGGACTAGGATCTACGAGCAGTACTTC. Its protein product is CASSSEGTRIYEQYF.

V usage is TRBV6-2 or TRBV6-3 and J usage is TRBJ2-7; no firm D call. The V gene lost 5 bases and the J gene lost 4 bases, with 9 bases spanning the gap. The CDR3 totals 12 residues. Per germline, CDR1 MNHEY and CDR2 SVGEGT. Here the CDR3 reads CASSRQDYEQYF. The CDR3 region has the DNA TGTGCCAGCAGTAGACAAGATTACGAGCAGTACTTC.

The chain couples TRBV7-6 to TRBJ2-1; 12 bases are shared with TRBD2. CDR1 and CDR2 (germline): SGHVS, FNYEAQ. Trimming at V came to 1 base and at J to 8 bases, leaving 9 bases not matched to a gene. This CDR3 comprises 17 residues. CDR3 coding DNA: TGTGCCAGCAGCTTAGATGATCCTAGCGGGAGGGGGTATGAGCAGTTCTTC. Amino acid sequence: CASSLDDPSGRGYEQFF.

This clonotype was recorded a few times. The rearrangement joins TRBV7-9 to TRBJ1-2; 12 positions agree with TRBD1. V was pared by 3 bases and J by 3 bases, with 5 bases of the junction left unmatched. CDR1 SEHNR and CDR2 FQNEAQ come from the germline V gene (reference sequence). The CDR3 runs to 16 residues. The CDR3 region is CASSFRDRGPDYGYTF. In DNA form, the CDR3 reads TGTGCCAGCAGCTTCCGGGACAGGGGGCCGGACTATGGCTACACCTTC.